The 15 T cell receptor beta chains listed next were all sequenced from one sample in a study of regulatory T cells in long-lasting Graves disease. TCR beta libraries were built with iRepertoire HTBI primers and Arm-PCR of CDR3 regions. TCRdb re-called the multiplex PCR reads through MiXCR, storing one row per CDR3 protein. This sample yields 350,000 to 550,000 distinct CDR3 sequences, of which around 15% are seen a single time; approximately 17% belongs to the top ten. Time point indicated: newly diagnosed GD, antithyroid drugs for less than 3 months. PBMC-derived RNA was used for the TCR library. These same records also appear under a second study, on T cells in Graves' hyperthyroidism and ophthalmopathy.

The sequencing used peripheral blood mononuclear cells (PBMCs), collected at new diagnosis, from a patient treated with antithyroid drugs. These receptor sequences come from a woman aged 45-59 years with Graves disease.

This clonotype was found many times. This rearrangement joins TRBV18 to TRBJ1-5, with D unclear. V lost 3 bases, J lost 5 bases, and 14 bases lay in between. The V gene's germline CDR1 is KGHSH and CDR2 LQKENI. The CDR3 runs to 15 residues. CDR3 DNA sequence: TGTGCCAGCTCACCGCGGTTGGTTCGCGATCAGCCCCAGCATTTT. Protein sequence: CASSPRLVRDQPQHF. The variable domain in full, with the rest retrieved from reference TRBV18 and TRBJ1-5, is NAGVMQNPRHLVRRRGQEARLRCSPMKGHSHVYWYRQLPEEGLKFMVYLQKENIIDESGMPKERFSAEFPKEGPSILRIQQVVRGDSAAYFCASSPRLVRDQPQHFGDGTRLSIL.

The chain's CDR3 is CASSTPSQGIFNTIYF. CDR3 nucleotides: TGTGCCAGCAGCACACCCTCTCAGGGAATCTTTAACACCATATATTTT. V and J are TRBV9 and TRBJ1-3; TRBD1 is a possible D gene (5 bases). The germline V and J ends were trimmed by 4 bases and 7 bases, with 21 bases remaining between them. Germline values: CDR1 SGDLS, CDR2 YYNGEE. This CDR3 contains 16 residues.

This clonotype was detected once. V gene TRBV4-2 combines with J gene TRBJ1-5, with D possibly matching TRBD1 (5 bases). The V end lost 0 bases, the J end lost 3 bases, and 12 bases lay between the germline ends. This CDR3 region has 16 residues. CDR1 and CDR2 (germline): LGHNA, YNFKEQ. The CDR3 DNA reads as TGTGCCAGCAGCCAAGAGGGGGGGTCAGACAATCAGCCCCAGCATTTT. It translates to CASSQEGGSDNQPQHF.

Many counts were recorded for this clonotype. The chain employs TRBV30 and TRBJ1-1, with 9 bases fitting TRBD1. The CDR3 runs 13 residues. The J segment lost 7 bases and the V segment lost 4 bases, leaving 7 bases of the junction unmatched. The germline CDR1 and CDR2 sequences are GTSNPN and SVGIG (reference sequence). The CDR3 loop reads CAWNTGGLGEAFF. The CDR3 coding sequence is TGTGCCTGGAACACAGGGGGCCTGGGTGAAGCTTTCTTT. The full variable domain, completed using reference TRBV30 and TRBJ1-1, is SQTIHQWPATLVQPVGSPLSLECTVEGTSNPNLYWYRQAAGRGLQLLFYSVGIGQISSEVPQNLSASRPQDRQFILSSKKLLLSDSGFYLCAWNTGGLGEAFFGQGTRLTVV.

This clonotype came up many times. The chain combines TRBV7-2 with TRBJ2-1; 9 nucleotides line up with TRBD2. CDR1 SGHTA and CDR2 FQGNSA come from the germline V gene. This CDR3 is 16 amino acids long. V was clipped by 4 bases and J by 9 bases; unmatched bases: 13. This CDR3 reads CASSSGLGGLAGEQFF. The CDR3 nucleotides read TGTGCCAGCAGCTCCGGCCTTGGGGGACTAGCTGGTGAGCAGTTCTTC.

This clonotype was seen ten or more times. The chain uses TRBV2 and TRBJ2-7, with D tentatively TRBD1 (6 bases). Germline assignment: CDR1 SNHLY and CDR2 FYNNEI. This CDR3 has 14 amino acids. With 7 bases removed from V and 0 bases from J, the gap between germline ends came to 13 bases. CDR3 residues: CASMRTVSSYEQYF. CDR3 bases: TGTGCCAGCATGAGGACAGTAAGCTCCTACGAGCAGTACTTC.

This clonotype was detected ten times or more. V usage is TRBV9 and J usage is TRBJ2-7, with a tentative D call TRBD1 (5 bases). Trimming pared 4 bases from V and 4 bases from J, leaving 15 bases between. The CDR3 totals 14 residues. From germline, CDR1 is SGDLS and CDR2 YYNGEE. The CDR3 DNA is TGTGCCAGCAGCCCTCAGGGCCCTAGTTACGAGCAGTACTTC. This sequence encodes CASSPQGPSYEQYF.

This clonotype appeared many times. The genes are TRBV12-3 or TRBV12-4 and TRBJ2-7; TRBD2 aligns across 7 bases. The V gene end was trimmed by 5 bases and the J gene end by 3 bases; junction bases not matched to a gene: 13. The CDR3 has 16 amino acids. The CDR3 nucleotides are TGTGCCAGCAGTCCTCAGTGGGCGGGGGTAAACTACGAGCAGTACTTC. It is translated as CASSPQWAGVNYEQYF.

This clonotype occurred many times. CDR3 sequence reads: CASSPPGLAGNLEQFF. CDR3 in DNA: TGTGCCAGCAGCCCACCGGGGCTAGCGGGAAATCTTGAGCAGTTCTTC. The rearrangement links TRBV7-6 to TRBJ2-1, with 9 bases lining up with TRBD2. The CDR3 is 16 amino acids. V lost 5 bases and J lost 9; bases outside the gene matches: 14. Germline-derived CDR1 and CDR2 are SGHVS and FNYEAQ. The variable domain in full, completed from reference TRBV7-6 and TRBJ2-1, reads GAGVSQSPRYKVTKRGQDVALRCDPISGHVSLYWYRQALGQGPEFLTYFNYEAQQDKSGLPNDRFSAERPEGSISTLTIQRTEQRDSAMYRCASSPPGLAGNLEQFFGPGTRLTVL.

Worth noting for this clonotype: A much bigger clone sits one base away, suggesting this may be a read error. The CDR3 protein is CASINEEGDTQYF. The DNA of the CDR3 is TGTGCCAGCATTAACGAGGAGGGAGATACGCAGTATTTT. The rearrangement links TRBV28 to TRBJ2-3, with D possibly matching TRBD2 (6 bases). This CDR3 contains 13 residues. Trimming pared 7 bases from V and 5 bases from J, leaving 13 bases between. Germline values: CDR1 MDHEN, CDR2 SYDVKM.

The gene calls are TRBV18 and TRBJ1-1, with TRBD1 matching 9 bases. V shed 0 bases and J 1 base; nucleotides not matched to a gene: 6. CDR1 and CDR2 (germline): KGHSH, LQKENI. The CDR3 runs to 17 residues. The CDR3 DNA reads as TGTGCCAGCTCACCACCCAACAGGGGGCGAAAGAACACTGAAGCTTTCTTT. This sequence encodes CASSPPNRGRKNTEAFF. Full variable domain (rest looked up from reference TRBV18 and TRBJ1-1): NAGVMQNPRHLVRRRGQEARLRCSPMKGHSHVYWYRQLPEEGLKFMVYLQKENIIDESGMPKERFSAEFPKEGPSILRIQQVVRGDSAAYFCASSPPNRGRKNTEAFFGQGTRLTVV.

The chain has TRBV25-1 and TRBJ2-1, with 7 bases aligning to TRBD2. Germline CDR1 MGHDK, CDR2 SYGVNS. V trimming: 3 bases; J trimming: 7 bases; junction bases outside the gene matches: 6. CDR3 size: 14 residues. DNA for the CDR3: TGTGCCAGCAGTGAGCGGGAGTCGTGGAATGAGCAGTTCTTC. As protein: CASSERESWNEQFF.

There are many counts of this clonotype. J is TRBJ2-6 and V is TRBV2; D could derive from TRBD1 or TRBD2 (5 bases each). Trimming took off 7 bases at V and 0 bases at J, with 13 bases between the two ends. The CDR3 extends over 16 amino acids. Germline V CDR1 and CDR2: SNHLY, FYNNEI. CDR3 DNA sequence: TGTGCCAGCACCTGGGACGGACGCTCTGGGGCCAACGTCCTGACTTTC. This translates into CASTWDGRSGANVLTF.

V and J are TRBV4-2 and TRBJ2-7; 8 bases match TRBD1. CDR1 is LGHNA, CDR2 YNFKEQ, per germline. The CDR3 covers 17 residues. Unmatched junction bases numbered 12, after V lost 1 base and J lost 4 bases. CDR3 sequence reads: CASSQVDGQGRSYEQYF. CDR3 DNA: TGTGCCAGCAGCCAAGTTGATGGACAGGGACGGTCGTACGAGCAGTACTTC.

The sample holds many counts of this clonotype. The chain employs TRBV5-6 and TRBJ2-3; 7 bases agree with TRBD1. After removal of 1 base from V and 3 bases from J, the junction contained 5 bases not matched to a gene. Germline values: CDR1 SGHDT, CDR2 YYEEEE. The CDR3 is 15 residues long. The CDR3 reads CASSLRTGGTDTQYF. The CDR3 DNA reads as TGTGCCAGCAGCTTGCGGACAGGAGGAACAGATACGCAGTATTTT.